A single sample is the source of the 29 T cell receptor beta chains below, sequenced in a study of T cells in women clearing cervical HPV infection. Data came from immunoSEQ multiplex PCR; TCRdb stores just in-frame clones and leaves some out. This table lists tens of thousands of clones. Sequencing input: blood buffy coat. The source is a woman aged 18-69 years with a cervical HPV16 infection that either progressed to CIN3+ or cleared (not recorded which).

This clone is called medium-sized based on its frequency. The missing CDR3 end, 3 residues past where the read stops, is filled in from the germline J gene. V usage is TRBV11-2 and J usage is TRBJ2-3; unclear D gene. The CDR3 sequence is 13 residues long. Germline CDR1 reads SGHAT; CDR2 reads FQNNGV. Incomplete CDR3 DNA: TGTGCCAGCAGCTCTGGCCCCGACGGGACG. It specifies CASSSGPDGT. The full CDR3 is CASSSGPDGTQYF.

A word on this clone: The CDR3 is cut off 3 residues early in the read; its end comes from the germline J gene. The V and J genes are TRBV19 and TRBJ1-1; no firm D call. The CDR3 length is 15 residues. Germline loops: CDR1 LNHDA, CDR2 SQIVND (reference sequence). CDR3 in amino acids: CASSLAGGPRETAFF. The sequenced CDR3 bases are TGTGCCAGTAGCCTAGCGGGAGGGCCGCGCGAGACA.

With regard to this clone: Read coverage stops 3 residues before the CDR3 terminus; the germline J gene supplies the remainder. J is TRBJ2-2 and V is TRBV5-1, with a tentative D call TRBD1 (6 bases). Germline V CDR1 and CDR2: SGHRS, YFSETQ. The CDR3 has 16 residues. V was trimmed by 4 bases and J by 6 bases, leaving 19 bases between them. The CDR3 DNA, read in part, is TGCGCCAGCAGCCTGGGGGCCAGCCTGTACCCCGGGGAG. It is translated as CASSLGASLYPGE. The full CDR3 is CASSLGASLYPGELFF.

Comment on this clone: The CDR3 end falls 3 residues outside the read, so it is completed with the germline J gene. The chain uses TRBV6-2 or TRBV6-3 and TRBJ2-3; TRBD2 aligns across 7 bases. Germline lookup yields CDR1 MNHEY and CDR2 SVGEGT. This CDR3 has 16 amino acids. The CDR3 DNA, read in part, is TGTGCCAGCAGTTACGGAGGCGGGAGAATCCAAGAGACG. The encoded protein is CASSYGGGRIQET. The CDR3 reads in full as CASSYGGGRIQETQYF.

As concerns this clone: The junction shows a germline mismatch at one end, possibly a read error. With the read ending 3 residues before the CDR3 end, the germline J gene is used to fill in that end. Other DNA sequences in the sample encode the same CDR3. The rearrangement links TRBV29-1 to TRBJ1-3, with TRBD1 matching 8 bases. Germline values: CDR1 SQVTM, CDR2 ANQGSEA. The CDR3 consists of 16 residues. The sequenced part of the CDR3 DNA is TGCAGCGTTGAAAGCTATCAGGGGGCGCAAGGAAACACG. It is translated as CSVESYQGAQGNT. The whole CDR3 reads CSVESYQGAQGNTIYF.

For this clone: The CDR3 end is not reached by the read, which stops 3 residues before it; the germline J gene fills it in. V usage is TRBV18 and J usage is TRBJ2-7; a weak D match, TRBD2 (5 bases). The CDR3 is 13 amino acids. The ends were cut back, 6 bases at V and 3 bases at J, with 12 bases in the middle. Germline V gives CDR1 KGHSH, CDR2 LQKENI. The CDR3 is CASSDGLDYEQYF. The DNA read from the CDR3 is TGTGCCAGCTCCGATGGACTCGACTACGAG.

To note about this clone: The junction and the germline gene differ at one end; a read error may be behind it. The CDR3 is cut off 3 residues early in the read; its end comes from the germline J gene. Distinct nucleotide sequences in the sample also encode this CDR3. The chain carries TRBV20-1 and TRBJ1-3; possible D gene TRBD1, 5 bases. The germline gives CDR1 DFQATT, CDR2 SNEGSKA (reference sequence). The CDR3 is made up of 15 amino acids. This CDR3 reads CSGGQSSSWGNTIYF. CDR3 bases read: TGCAGTGGGGGCCAGAGTAGCAGTTGGGGAAACACA.

In the case of this clone: Read data end 3 residues before the CDR3 end; the end is taken from the germline J gene. This chain joins TRBV19 and TRBJ2-4; possible D gene TRBD1, 6 bases. Germline CDR1 reads LNHDA; CDR2 reads SQIVND (reference sequence). CDR3 length equals 15 residues. The DNA read from the CDR3 is TGTGCCAGTACCCGGGACACCCGGGCTAACTATGGT. Translated, it gives CASTRDTRANYG. The full CDR3 protein is CASTRDTRANYGQYF.

Details on this clone: The sequence runs out 3 residues before the end of the CDR3; the remainder is reconstructed from the germline J gene. The chain combines TRBV7-9 with TRBJ1-1, with 9 bases lining up with TRBD1. The CDR3 covers 15 residues. The germline gives CDR1 SEHNR, CDR2 FQNEAQ (reference sequence). With V trimmed by 3 bases and J by 0 bases, 2 bases remained unmatched. The CDR3 reads CASSLTGGMNTEAFF. CDR3 bases read: TGTGCCAGCAGCTTGACAGGGGGGATGAACACTGAA.

As to this clone: The CDR3 extends 3 residues past the end of the read, so its final part is completed from the germline J gene. The chain recombines TRBV10-1 with TRBJ1-4; the match to TRBD1 covers 7 bases. There are 17 residues in the CDR3. CDR1 and CDR2 from the germline V gene are WNHNN and SYGVQD (reference sequence). V lost 2 bases to trimming and J lost 8 bases; unmatched junction nucleotides: 14. The CDR3 loop is CASSEPHIDRVREKLFF. The sequenced CDR3 bases are TGCGCCAGCAGTGAGCCCCATATCGACAGGGTTAGAGAAAAA.

Turning to this clone: The read ends 3 residues before the CDR3 terminus; that terminus is restored from the germline J gene. The chain recombines TRBV20-1 with TRBJ1-6, with 7 bases matching TRBD1. Germline V lookup: CDR1 DFQATT, CDR2 SNEGSKA (reference sequence). The V and J ends lost 2 bases and 5 bases, in that order; junction bases with no gene match: 6. This CDR3 spans 15 amino acids. The CDR3 loop reads CSARPGQADNSPLHF. Partial CDR3 DNA: TGCAGTGCTAGACCCGGACAGGCCGATAATTCACCC.

Worth noting for this clone: From the germline J gene comes the end of the CDR3, since the read stops 3 residues before it. This chain links TRBV20-1 with TRBJ2-7; D is possibly TRBD1 (6 bases). Germline CDR1 is DFQATT and CDR2 is SNEGSKA (reference sequence). The V end lost 2 bases, the J end lost 0 bases, and 11 bases lay between the germline ends. The CDR3 has 14 residues. The CDR3 here is CSARRGFGSYEQYF. The CDR3 DNA, read in part, is TGCAGTGCTAGAAGGGGGTTTGGCTCCTACGAG.

Details on this clone: The read is 3 residues too short to cover the CDR3 end, so that end is filled in from the germline J gene. Other DNA sequences within the sample encode an identical CDR3. This rearrangement joins TRBV11-3 to TRBJ1-3; D is possibly TRBD1 (6 bases). The CDR3 spans 15 residues. Trimming took 5 bases from V and 0 from J, leaving 11 bases between them. Germline V gene lookup returns CDR1 SGHNT and CDR2 YENEEA. CDR3 sequence: CASSADSRSGNTIYF. The CDR3 bases that were read are TGTGCCAGCAGCGCGGACAGCCGCTCTGGAAACACC.

About this clone itself: The CDR3 end falls 3 residues outside the read, so it is completed with the germline J gene. V is TRBV2 and J is TRBJ2-2; D might be TRBD2 (6 bases). V shed 4 bases and J shed 5 bases, with 14 bases lying between them. The CDR3 spans 15 residues. Germline V lookup: CDR1 SNHLY, CDR2 FYNNEI. CDR3 bases read: TGTGCCAGCAGTGGGGGACTGGGGAGGACCGGGGAG. It codes for CASSGGLGRTGE. Given in full, the CDR3 is CASSGGLGRTGELFF.

Worth noting for this clone: The read ends 3 residues shy of where the CDR3 ends; the end is completed using the germline J gene. The chain links TRBV7-7 to TRBJ2-3, with 7 positions matching TRBD1. CDR1 SSHAT and CDR2 FNYEAQ come from the germline V gene (reference sequence). There are 15 residues in the CDR3. The sequenced CDR3 bases are TGTGCCAGCAGCTTACGAACAGGGGAACAAGAGACG. Residues: CASSLRTGEQET. The full-length CDR3 reads as CASSLRTGEQETQYF.

Remarks on this clone: The CDR3 end is not reached by the read, which stops 3 residues before it; the germline J gene fills it in. The chain carries TRBV27 and TRBJ2-7; D is uncertain. The CDR3 has 14 residues. CDR1 and CDR2 (germline): MNHEY, SMNVEV (reference sequence). V lost 5 bases, J lost 0 bases, and 11 bases lay in between. This CDR3 reads CASSVTSPSYEQYF. CDR3 bases read: TGTGCCAGCAGTGTTACAAGTCCCTCCTACGAG.

As to this clone: The CDR3 end falls 3 residues outside the read, so it is completed with the germline J gene. This chain uses TRBV18 with TRBJ1-4; maybe TRBD1 (6 bases). The CDR3 length is 14 residues. Germline values: CDR1 KGHSH, CDR2 LQKENI. The sequenced CDR3 bases are TGTGCCAGCTCAGACAGGCCCTATAATTCACCA. Amino acids: CASSDRPYNSP. The full CDR3 protein is CASSDRPYNSPLFF.

About this clone itself: The sequence runs out 3 residues before the end of the CDR3; the remainder is reconstructed from the germline J gene. V gene TRBV11-2 combines with J gene TRBJ2-7; D is unresolved. Germline CDR1 and CDR2: SGHAT and FQNNGV. This CDR3 has 12 residues. V lost 2 bases and J 3 bases, leaving 5 bases between the germline ends. CDR3 DNA (partial): TGTGCCAGCAGCTTAAATATCTACGAG. Amino acids: CASSLNIYE. The entire CDR3 protein reads CASSLNIYEQYF.

Turning to this clone: The read comes to an end 3 residues before the CDR3 does, leaving the germline J gene to fill in the end. The rearrangement links TRBV28 to TRBJ2-1; weak D call: TRBD2 (5 bases). Germline assignment: CDR1 MDHEN and CDR2 SYDVKM. The V end was cut by 4 bases, the J end by 7 bases, with 20 bases between. This CDR3 has 16 amino acids. CDR3 in amino acids: CASSYSVGFIQNEQFF. The part of the CDR3 DNA that was read is TGTGCCAGCAGTTATAGCGTCGGTTTTATACAAAATGAG.

This CDR3 is CASSIDARGETAFF. Incomplete CDR3 DNA: TGTGCCAGTAGTATAGATGCGCGCGGGGAGACA. The genes are TRBV19 and TRBJ1-1; D not certain. The CDR3 goes on 3 residues after the read ends, and that part is filled in from the germline J gene. The CDR3 sequence is 14 residues long. Germline CDR1 and CDR2: LNHDA and SQIVND (reference sequence).

CDR3 region: CASSGRAGGETQYF. Partial CDR3 DNA: TGCGCCAGCAGCGGCCGGGCCGGGGGGGAGACG. The chain joins TRBV5-1 to TRBJ2-3; 8 bases are a match to TRBD2. The CDR3 end is not reached by the read, which stops 3 residues before it; the germline J gene fills it in. This CDR3 contains 14 residues. Germline V gene lookup returns CDR1 SGHRS and CDR2 YFSETQ.

On this clone: Sequencing ends 3 residues short of the CDR3 end; the germline J gene provides the rest. The rearrangement joins TRBV20-1 to TRBJ1-1, with D unclear. There are 13 residues in the CDR3. Trimming removed 5 bases from V and 1 base from J, with 11 bases in between. The V gene's germline CDR1 is DFQATT and CDR2 SNEGSKA (reference sequence). CDR3 DNA, as far as it was read: TGCAGTGCTGCGATCCAAACGAACACTGAA. It translates to CSAAIQTNTE. The entire CDR3 protein reads CSAAIQTNTEAFF.

With regard to this clone: With the read ending 3 residues before the CDR3 end, the germline J gene is used to fill in that end. The V and J genes are TRBV6-2 or TRBV6-3 and TRBJ2-3; D call uncertain. Germline values: CDR1 MNHEY, CDR2 SVGEGT. V gave up 4 bases and J gave up 2 bases, with 7 bases separating them. There are 13 residues in the CDR3. The covered CDR3 bases are TGTGCCAGCAGTTCGGGTCTCACAGATACG. This sequence encodes CASSSGLTDT. The complete CDR3 reads CASSSGLTDTQYF.

Comment on this clone: The CDR3 goes on 3 residues after the read ends, and that part is filled in from the germline J gene. The J gene is TRBJ2-5, the V gene TRBV7-9; D might be TRBD2 (6 bases). CDR1 and CDR2 from the germline V gene are SEHNR and FQNEAQ (reference sequence). V was clipped by 3 bases and J by 4 bases, with 12 bases between them. CDR3 length: 14 residues. The part of the CDR3 DNA that was read is TGTGCCAGCAGCTTCGAGACTAGAGGAGAGACC. The encoded protein is CASSFETRGET. In full, the CDR3 reads CASSFETRGETQYF.

Notes on this clone: The read terminates 3 residues ahead of where the CDR3 ends, so the germline J gene completes it. The chain links TRBV28 to TRBJ1-6; TRBD1 matches 10 bases. CDR3 length: 15 residues. V dropped 6 bases and J dropped 9; count of bases not matched to a gene: 8. Germline V gene sequence: CDR1 MDHEN, CDR2 SYDVKM. CDR3 loop: CASSLGTGESSPLHF. Incomplete CDR3 DNA: TGTGCCAGCAGCCTTGGGACAGGGGAGAGTTCACCC.

With regard to this clone: The read finishes 3 residues shy of the CDR3 end, and the germline J gene is used to complete it. The chain has TRBV19 and TRBJ2-5; 11 nucleotides match TRBD1. Trimming took 3 bases from V and 7 from J; bases not matched to a gene: 1. The CDR3 runs 13 residues. Per germline, CDR1 LNHDA and CDR2 SQIVND (reference sequence). The CDR3 here is CASSMGQGGTQYF. The DNA read from the CDR3 is TGTGCCAGTAGTATGGGACAGGGGGGGACC.

On this clone itself: The read comes to an end 3 residues before the CDR3 does, leaving the germline J gene to fill in the end. This chain links TRBV14 with TRBJ1-1; D not resolved. Trimming shortened V by 1 base and J by 1 base, and 7 bases separated the two germline ends. In germline, CDR1 is SGHDN, CDR2 FVKESK. The CDR3 has 14 amino acids. The sequenced CDR3 bases are TGTGCCAGCAGCCAAGGGCCGGGGAACACTGAA. Translating gives CASSQGPGNTE. The CDR3 in full is CASSQGPGNTEAFF.

Remarks on this clone: The CDR3 end falls 3 residues outside the read, so it is completed with the germline J gene. This chain joins TRBV5-1 and TRBJ2-3, with D possibly being TRBD1 (5 bases). V was pared by 0 bases and J by 6 bases, with 8 bases between. The CDR3 contains 13 residues. CDR1 and CDR2 (germline): SGHRS, YFSETQ. The CDR3 DNA, read in part, is TGCGCCAGCAGCTTGGGCAACAGGGATACG. It is translated as CASSLGNRDT. Given in full, the CDR3 is CASSLGNRDTQYF.

A word on this clone: Coverage ceases 3 residues before the CDR3 finishes, and the germline J gene fills in the end. The J gene is TRBJ1-4, the V gene TRBV18; D unresolved. The CDR3 extends over 12 amino acids. The germline V gene has CDR1 KGHSH and CDR2 LQKENI. The sequenced part of the CDR3 DNA is TGTGCCAGCTCATCCTTTACCGGGGAA. This encodes CASSSFTGE. The complete CDR3 reads CASSSFTGELFF.